This TCR beta chain was identified during a study of vaccination and CD4 T cells after COVID-19. Treatment meaning: approximately 10-day PBMC culture with coronavirus spike peptide pools or control peptides (ViraFEST assay). The CDR3 spans 15 residues. With 0 bases removed from V and 2 bases from J, the gap between germline ends came to 10 bases. Germline lookup yields CDR1 SGHRS and CDR2 YFSETQ. Comment on this clonotype: Its target is not known.

Scientists ran DNA taken from cultured CD4+ T cells through the Oncomine TCR Beta short-read assay for sequencing. TCRdb fed the PCR reads into MiXCR, producing one record per CDR3 protein. The table has fewer than 15,000 distinct CDR3 sequences, less than 50% seen once. This chain joins TRBV5-1 and TRBJ2-3; D is unclear. The clonotype was recovered from a human donor who had recovered from COVID-19. This material consisted of CD4+ T cells from blood, cultured in vitro, taken after SARS-CoV-2 vaccination. Here the CDR3 DNA reads TGCGCCAGCAGCTTGGGACCGATTAACACAGATACGCAGTATTTT. Amino acid sequence: CASSLGPINTDTQYF.